The present T cell receptor (beta chain) was sequenced within a study of early T cells in non-severe SARS-CoV-2 infection. The CDR3 is 12 amino acids. The V end lost 3 bases, the J end lost 4 bases, and 9 bases lay between the germline ends. Germline lookup yields CDR1 DFQATT and CDR2 SNEGSKA (reference sequence). Many counts were recorded for this clonotype. TCRdb reprocessed the 5' RACE reads via MiXCR and lists one record per CDR3 protein. The sample consists of approximately 100,000 distinct CDR3 sequences, 9.5% to 11% of them appearing once. This clonotype was sampled from an adult who was a healthcare worker with PCR-confirmed SARS-CoV-2 infection or an uninfected control (not recorded which). Sequencing was performed on whole blood. The chain has TRBV20-1 and TRBJ1-1, with D unresolved. The CDR3 region has the DNA TGCAGTGCTAGTCGGGAGGTCACTGAAGCTTTCTTT. Translated, it gives CSASREVTEAFF.